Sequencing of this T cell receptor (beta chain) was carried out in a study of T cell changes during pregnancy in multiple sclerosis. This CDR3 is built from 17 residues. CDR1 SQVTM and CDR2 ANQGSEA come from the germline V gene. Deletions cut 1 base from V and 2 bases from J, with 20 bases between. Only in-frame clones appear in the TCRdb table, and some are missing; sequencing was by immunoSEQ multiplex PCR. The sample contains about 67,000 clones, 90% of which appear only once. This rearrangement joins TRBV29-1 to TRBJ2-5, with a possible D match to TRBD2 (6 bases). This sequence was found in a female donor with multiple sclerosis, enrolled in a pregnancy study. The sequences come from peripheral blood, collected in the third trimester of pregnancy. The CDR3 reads CSVEGLGGASLQETQYF. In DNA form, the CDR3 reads TGCAGCGTTGAAGGTCTGGGCGGGGCGTCACTGCAAGAGACCCAGTACTTC.